The TCR beta chain under discussion was sequenced for a study of cytomegalovirus exposure and HLA in healthy donors. Study outcomes and limitations: The authors listed 150 or so TCR beta chains as cytomegalovirus-associated.

The method was immunoSEQ multiplex PCR; TCRdb's version includes in-frame clones alone and lacks a portion of them. The table shows 100,000 to 150,000 clones, with roughly 90% occurring only once. In the case of this clone: The antigen is not known.

V dropped 3 bases and J dropped 0 bases, with 9 bases sitting between them. Germline-derived CDR1 and CDR2 are ENHRY and SYGVKD. The CDR3 length is 14 residues. The specimen was PBMCs. The clonotype originates from a young man in good health and CMV-seronegative. The genes are TRBV10-3 and TRBJ2-7, with a tentative D call TRBD2 (5 bases). The CDR3 reads CAISEGSASYEQYF. DNA of the CDR3: TGTGCCATCAGTGAAGGTAGCGCCTCCTACGAGCAGTACTTC.